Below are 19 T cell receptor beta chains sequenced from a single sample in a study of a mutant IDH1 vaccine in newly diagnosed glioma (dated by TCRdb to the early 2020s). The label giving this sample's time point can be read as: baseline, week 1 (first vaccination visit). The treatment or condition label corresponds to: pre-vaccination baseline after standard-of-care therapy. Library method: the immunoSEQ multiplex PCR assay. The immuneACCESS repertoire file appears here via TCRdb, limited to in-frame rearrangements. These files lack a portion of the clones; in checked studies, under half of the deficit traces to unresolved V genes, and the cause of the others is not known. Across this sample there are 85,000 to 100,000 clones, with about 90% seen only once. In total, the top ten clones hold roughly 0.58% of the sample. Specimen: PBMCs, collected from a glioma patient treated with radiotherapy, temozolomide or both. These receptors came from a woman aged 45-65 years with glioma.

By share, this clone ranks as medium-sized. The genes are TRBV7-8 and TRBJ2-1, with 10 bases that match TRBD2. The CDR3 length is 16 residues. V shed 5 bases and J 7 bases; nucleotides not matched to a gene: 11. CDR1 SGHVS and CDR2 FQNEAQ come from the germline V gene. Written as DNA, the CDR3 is TGTGCCAGCAGCCTCATGACTAGCGGGCCTGGAAATGAGCAGTTCTTC. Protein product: CASSLMTSGPGNEQFF.

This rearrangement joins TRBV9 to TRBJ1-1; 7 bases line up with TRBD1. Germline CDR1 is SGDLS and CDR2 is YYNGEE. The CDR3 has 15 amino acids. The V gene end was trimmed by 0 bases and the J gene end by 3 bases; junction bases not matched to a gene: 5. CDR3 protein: CASSVAPGGYTEAFF. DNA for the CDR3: TGTGCCAGCAGCGTAGCCCCAGGGGGGTACACTGAAGCTTTCTTT.

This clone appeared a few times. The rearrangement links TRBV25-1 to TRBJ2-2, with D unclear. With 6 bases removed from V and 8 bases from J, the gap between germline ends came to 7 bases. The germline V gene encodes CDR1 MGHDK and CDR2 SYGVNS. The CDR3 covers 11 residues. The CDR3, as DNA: TGTGCCAGCAGCGTCTTTGGGGAGCTGTTTTTT. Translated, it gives CASSVFGELFF.

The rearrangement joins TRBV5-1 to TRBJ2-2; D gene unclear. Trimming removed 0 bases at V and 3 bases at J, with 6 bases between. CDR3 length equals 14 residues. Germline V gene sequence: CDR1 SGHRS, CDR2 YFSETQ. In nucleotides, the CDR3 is TGCGCCAGCAGCTTGGAACCTGACACCGGGGAGCTGTTTTTT. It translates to CASSLEPDTGELFF.

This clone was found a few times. The CDR3 coding sequence is TGCGCCAGCAGCTTGGCCCTATACACTGAAGCTTTCTTT. This codes for CASSLALYTEAFF. The chain uses TRBV5-1 and TRBJ1-1; D uncertain. Trimming pared 0 bases from V and 3 bases from J, leaving 6 bases between. The germline V gene has CDR1 SGHRS and CDR2 YFSETQ. The CDR3 sequence is 13 residues long. The full variable domain, its missing parts supplied by reference TRBV5-1 and TRBJ1-1, is KAGVTQTPRYLIKTRGQQVTLSCSPISGHRSVSWYQQTPGQGLQFLFEYFSETQRNKGNFPGRFSGRQFSNSRSEMNVSTLELGDSALYLCASSLALYTEAFFGQGTRLTVV.

In DNA, the CDR3 is TGCGCCAGCAGCTTCCTAGCGGGGGACAATGAGCAGTTCTTC. It translates to CASSFLAGDNEQFF. The chain combines TRBV5-1 with TRBJ2-1; 10 nucleotides line up with TRBD2. The ends lost 2 bases at V and 5 bases at J; junction bases unmatched: 1. This CDR3 is built from 14 residues. Germline CDR1 and CDR2: SGHRS and YFSETQ.

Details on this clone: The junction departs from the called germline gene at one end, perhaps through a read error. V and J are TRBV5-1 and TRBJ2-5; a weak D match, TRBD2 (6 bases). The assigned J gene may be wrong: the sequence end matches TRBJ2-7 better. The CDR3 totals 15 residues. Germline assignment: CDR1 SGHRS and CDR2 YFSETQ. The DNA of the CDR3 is TGCGCCAGCAGATTGGCGGGGTTCGGCCCCTACGAGCAGTACTTC. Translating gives CASRLAGFGPYEQYF.

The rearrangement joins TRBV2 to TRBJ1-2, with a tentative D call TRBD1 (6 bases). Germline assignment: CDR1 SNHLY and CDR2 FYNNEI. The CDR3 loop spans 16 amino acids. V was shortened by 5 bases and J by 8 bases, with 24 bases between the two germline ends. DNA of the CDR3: TGTGCCAGCAGTCTCATCCCCGAGGGGGGCAGTGAGGGCTACACCTTC. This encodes CASSLIPEGGSEGYTF.

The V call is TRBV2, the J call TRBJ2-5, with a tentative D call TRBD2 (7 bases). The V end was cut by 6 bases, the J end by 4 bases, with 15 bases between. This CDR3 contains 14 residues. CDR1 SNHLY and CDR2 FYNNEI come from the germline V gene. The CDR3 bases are TGTGCCAGCAGAGAGGGGGGCGGGAGAGAGACCCAGTACTTC. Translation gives CASREGGGRETQYF. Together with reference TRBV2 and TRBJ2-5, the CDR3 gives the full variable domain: EPEVTQTPSHQVTQMGQEVILRCVPISNHLYFYWYRQILGQKVEFLVSFYNNEISEKSEIFDDQFSVERPDGSNFTLKIRSTKLEDSAMYFCASREGGGRETQYFGPGTRLLVL.

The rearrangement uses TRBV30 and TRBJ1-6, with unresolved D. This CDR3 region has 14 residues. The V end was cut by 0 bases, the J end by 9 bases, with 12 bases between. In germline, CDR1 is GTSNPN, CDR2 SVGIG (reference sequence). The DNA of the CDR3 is TGTGCCTGGAGTGTAGGTCCAAGCGGTTCACCCCTCCACTTT. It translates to CAWSVGPSGSPLHF.

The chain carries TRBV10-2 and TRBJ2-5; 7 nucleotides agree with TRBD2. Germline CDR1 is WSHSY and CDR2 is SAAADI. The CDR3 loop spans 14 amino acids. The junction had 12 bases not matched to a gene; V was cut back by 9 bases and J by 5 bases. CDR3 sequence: CASWGGQNRETQYF. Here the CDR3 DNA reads TGCGCCAGTTGGGGAGGGCAGAATCGGGAGACCCAGTACTTC.

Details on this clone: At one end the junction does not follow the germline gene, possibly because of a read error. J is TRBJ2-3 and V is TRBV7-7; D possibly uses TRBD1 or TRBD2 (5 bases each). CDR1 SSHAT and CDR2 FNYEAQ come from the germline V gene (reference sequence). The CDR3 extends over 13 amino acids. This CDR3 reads CASSRDDTDTQYF. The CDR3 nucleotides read TGTGCTAGCAGTCGGGACGACACAGATACGCAGTATTTT. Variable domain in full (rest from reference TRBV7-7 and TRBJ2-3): GAGVSQSPRYKVTKRGQDVTLRCDPISSHATLYWYQQALGQGPEFLTYFNYEAQPDKSGLPSDRFSAERPEGSISTLTIQRTEQRDSAMYRCASSRDDTDTQYFGPGTRLTVL.

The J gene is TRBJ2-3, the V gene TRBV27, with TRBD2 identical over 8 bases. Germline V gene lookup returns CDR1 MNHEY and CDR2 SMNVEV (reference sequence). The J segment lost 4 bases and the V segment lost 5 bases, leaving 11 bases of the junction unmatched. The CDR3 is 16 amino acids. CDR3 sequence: CASSTRSAGGPDTQYF. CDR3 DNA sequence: TGTGCCAGCAGTACGCGCAGTGCGGGAGGTCCAGATACGCAGTATTTT.

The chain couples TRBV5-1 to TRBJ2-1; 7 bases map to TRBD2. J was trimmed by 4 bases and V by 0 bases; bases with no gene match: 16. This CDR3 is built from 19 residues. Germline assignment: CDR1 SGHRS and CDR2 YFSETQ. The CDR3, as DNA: TGCGCCAGCAGCTTGGGGATAGCTAGCGGTTCCAAGGGGTACAATGAGCAGTTCTTC. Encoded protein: CASSLGIASGSKGYNEQFF.

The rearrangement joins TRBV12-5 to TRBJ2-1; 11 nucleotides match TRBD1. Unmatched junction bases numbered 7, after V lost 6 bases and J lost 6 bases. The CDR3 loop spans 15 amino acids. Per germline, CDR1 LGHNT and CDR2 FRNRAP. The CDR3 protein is CASGFGTGGTNEQFF. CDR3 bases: TGTGCTAGTGGGTTCGGGACAGGGGGGACCAATGAGCAGTTCTTC. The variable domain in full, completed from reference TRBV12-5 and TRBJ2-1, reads DARVTQTPRHKVTEMGQEVTMRCQPILGHNTVFWYRQTMMQGLELLAYFRNRAPLDDSGMPKDRFSAEMPDATLATLKIQPSEPRDSAVYFCASGFGTGGTNEQFFGPGTRLTVL.

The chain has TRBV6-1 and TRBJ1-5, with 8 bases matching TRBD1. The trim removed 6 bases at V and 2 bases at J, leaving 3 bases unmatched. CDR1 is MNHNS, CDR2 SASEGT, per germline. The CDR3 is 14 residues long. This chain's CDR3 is CASRETGGNQPQHF. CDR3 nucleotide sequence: TGTGCCAGCAGGGAGACAGGGGGCAATCAGCCCCAGCATTTT.

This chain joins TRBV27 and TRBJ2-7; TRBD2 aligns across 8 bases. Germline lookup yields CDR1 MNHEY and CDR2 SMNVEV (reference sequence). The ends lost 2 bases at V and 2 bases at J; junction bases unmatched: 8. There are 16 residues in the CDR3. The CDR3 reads CASSLGPSSGAYEQYF. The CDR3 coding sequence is TGTGCCAGCAGTTTAGGGCCCAGTAGCGGGGCCTACGAGCAGTACTTC.

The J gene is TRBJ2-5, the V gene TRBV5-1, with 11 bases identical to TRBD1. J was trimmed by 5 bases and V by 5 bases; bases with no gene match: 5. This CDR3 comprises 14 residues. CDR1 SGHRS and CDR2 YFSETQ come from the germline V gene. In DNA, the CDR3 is TGCGCCAGCAGTGGACAGGGGGCGCAGGAGACCCAGTACTTC. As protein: CASSGQGAQETQYF.

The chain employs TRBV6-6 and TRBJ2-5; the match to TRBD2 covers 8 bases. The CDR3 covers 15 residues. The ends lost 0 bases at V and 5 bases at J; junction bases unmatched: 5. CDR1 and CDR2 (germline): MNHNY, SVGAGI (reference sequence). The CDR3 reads CASSYSGRVGETQYF. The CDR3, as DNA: TGTGCCAGCAGTTACTCCGGGAGGGTTGGGGAGACCCAGTACTTC.